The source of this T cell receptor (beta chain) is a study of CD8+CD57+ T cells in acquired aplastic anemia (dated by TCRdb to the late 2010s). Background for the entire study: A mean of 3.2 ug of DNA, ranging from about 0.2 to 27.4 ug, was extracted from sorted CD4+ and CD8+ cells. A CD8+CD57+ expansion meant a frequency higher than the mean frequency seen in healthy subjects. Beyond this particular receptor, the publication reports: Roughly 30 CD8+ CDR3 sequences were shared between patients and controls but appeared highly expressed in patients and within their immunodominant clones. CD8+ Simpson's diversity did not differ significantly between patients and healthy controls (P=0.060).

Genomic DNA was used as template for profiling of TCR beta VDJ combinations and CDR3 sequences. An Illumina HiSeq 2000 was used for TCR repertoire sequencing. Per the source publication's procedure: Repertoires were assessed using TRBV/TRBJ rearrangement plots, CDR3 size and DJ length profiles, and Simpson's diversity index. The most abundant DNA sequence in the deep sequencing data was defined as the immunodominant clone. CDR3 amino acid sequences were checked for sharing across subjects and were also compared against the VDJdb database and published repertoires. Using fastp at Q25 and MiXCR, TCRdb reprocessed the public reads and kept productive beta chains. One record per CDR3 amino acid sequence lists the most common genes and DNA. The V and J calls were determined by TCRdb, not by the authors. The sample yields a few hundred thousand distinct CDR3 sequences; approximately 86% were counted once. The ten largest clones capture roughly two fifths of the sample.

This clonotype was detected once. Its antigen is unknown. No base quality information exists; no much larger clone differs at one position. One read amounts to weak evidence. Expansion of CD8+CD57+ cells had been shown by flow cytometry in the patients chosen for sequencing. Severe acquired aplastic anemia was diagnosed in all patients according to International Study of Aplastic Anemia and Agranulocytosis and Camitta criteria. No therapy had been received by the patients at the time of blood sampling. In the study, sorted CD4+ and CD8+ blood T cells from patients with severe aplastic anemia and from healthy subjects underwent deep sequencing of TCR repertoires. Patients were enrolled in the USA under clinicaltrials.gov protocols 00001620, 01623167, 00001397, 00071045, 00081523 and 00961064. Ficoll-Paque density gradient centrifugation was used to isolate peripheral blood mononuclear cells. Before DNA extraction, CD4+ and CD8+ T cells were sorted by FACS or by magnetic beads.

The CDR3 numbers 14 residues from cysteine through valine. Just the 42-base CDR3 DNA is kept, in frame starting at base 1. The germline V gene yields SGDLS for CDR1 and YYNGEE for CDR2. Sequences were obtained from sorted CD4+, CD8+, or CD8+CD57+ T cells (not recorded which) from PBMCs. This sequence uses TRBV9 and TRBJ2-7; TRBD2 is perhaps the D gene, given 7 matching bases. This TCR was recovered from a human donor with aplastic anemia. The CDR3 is CASSEAGQQGGNNV. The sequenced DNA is TGTGCCAGCAGCGAAGCGGGACAACAGGGAGGAAACAACGTC.